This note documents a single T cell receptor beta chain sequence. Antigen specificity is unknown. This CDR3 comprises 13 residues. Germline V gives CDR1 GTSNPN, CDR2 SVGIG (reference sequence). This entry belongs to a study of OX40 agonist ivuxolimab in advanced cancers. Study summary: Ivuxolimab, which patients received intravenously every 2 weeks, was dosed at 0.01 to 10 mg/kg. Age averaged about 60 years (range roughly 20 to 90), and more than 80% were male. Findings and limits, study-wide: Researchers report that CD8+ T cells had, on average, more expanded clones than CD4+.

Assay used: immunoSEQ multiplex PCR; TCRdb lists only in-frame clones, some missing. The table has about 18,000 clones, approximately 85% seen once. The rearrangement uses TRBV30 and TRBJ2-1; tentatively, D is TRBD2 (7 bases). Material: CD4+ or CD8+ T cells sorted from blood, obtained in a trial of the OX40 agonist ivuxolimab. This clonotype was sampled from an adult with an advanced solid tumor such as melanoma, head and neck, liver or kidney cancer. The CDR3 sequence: CARSRGGTDEQFF. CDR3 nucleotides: TGTGCTCGGAGTAGGGGGGGGACGGATGAGCAGTTCTTC. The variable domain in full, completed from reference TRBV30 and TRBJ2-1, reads SQTIHQWPATLVQPVGSPLSLECTVEGTSNPNLYWYRQAAGRGLQLLFYSVGIGQISSEVPQNLSASRPQDRQFILSSKKLLLSDSGFYLCARSRGGTDEQFFGPGTRLTVL.